Presented here are 10 T cell receptor beta chains from one specimen sequenced in a study of graft-versus-host responses after intestinal transplantation. TCRdb's table, derived via immunoSEQ multiplex PCR, lists solely in-frame clones and lacks some. The table shows around 33,000 clones, with about 93% occurring only once. Sequences were derived from PBMCs, sampled 16 days after intestinal transplant. Receptors originate from a human patient who received an intestinal transplant, so some T cells may come from the graft donor.

CDR3 in DNA: TGTGCCAGCAGTCGGACTAGCGGGACCACAGATACGCAGTATTTT. Its protein product is CASSRTSGTTDTQYF. This chain links TRBV7-3 with TRBJ2-3, with TRBD2 identical over 12 bases. The CDR3 spans 15 residues. V lost 6 bases, J lost 2 bases, and 3 bases stayed unmatched. The germline CDR1 and CDR2 sequences are SGHTA and FQGTGA.

In its sample, this clone was seen once. The V gene is TRBV28, the J gene TRBJ2-3; the D is unclear. Per the germline V gene, CDR1 is MDHEN and CDR2 is SYDVKM. V dropped 3 bases and J dropped 5 bases, with 6 bases sitting between them. The CDR3 covers 12 residues. The CDR3 nucleotides are TGTGCCAGCAGTTTCTTAGGAGATACGCAGTATTTT. It is translated as CASSFLGDTQYF.

V is TRBV27 and J is TRBJ2-7; 9 positions agree with TRBD1. Trimming took 3 bases from V and 3 from J; bases not matched to a gene: 3. Germline V lookup: CDR1 MNHEY, CDR2 SMNVEV (reference sequence). The CDR3 contains 14 residues. The CDR3 DNA sequence: TGTGCCAGCAGTTTGGTGGACAGGGGCTACGAGCAGTACTTC. This translates into CASSLVDRGYEQYF.

The chain carries TRBV4-2 and TRBJ2-7; D is perhaps TRBD2 (5 bases). Germline V gene sequence: CDR1 LGHNA, CDR2 YNFKEQ. There are 16 residues in the CDR3. The V and J ends lost 0 bases and 2 bases respectively, with 14 bases between them. The CDR3, as DNA: TGTGCCAGCAGCCAAGAAAGACATGCCGGGACCTACGAGCAGTACTTC. Translated: CASSQERHAGTYEQYF.

The V and J genes are TRBV6-1 and TRBJ1-2, with D unclear. The CDR3 is 10 residues long. The V end was cut by 3 bases, the J end by 13 bases, with 9 bases between. Per germline, CDR1 MNHNS and CDR2 SASEGT. The CDR3 loop is CASSERGRTF. CDR3 bases: TGTGCCAGCAGTGAGAGAGGGCGCACCTTC.

J is TRBJ2-2 and V is TRBV14; D ambiguous. Trimming stripped 1 base from V and 6 bases from J, with 6 bases between. In germline, CDR1 is SGHDN, CDR2 FVKESK. The CDR3 has 13 residues. The CDR3 bases are TGTGCCAGCAGCCAAGTCCTCCCCGGGGAGCTGTTTTTT. Its translation is CASSQVLPGELFF. Based on the CDR3 plus reference TRBV14 and TRBJ2-2, the full variable domain is EAGVTQFPSHSVIEKGQTVTLRCDPISGHDNLYWYRRVMGKEIKFLLHFVKESKQDESGMPNNRFLAERTGGTYSTLKVQPAELEDSGVYFCASSQVLPGELFFGEGSRLTVL.

This chain uses TRBV28 with TRBJ2-7, with D perhaps assigned TRBD1 or TRBD2 (7 bases each). Germline CDR1 reads MDHEN; CDR2 reads SYDVKM. There are 14 residues in the CDR3. Between the trimmed V and J ends, which lost 3 bases and 2 bases, there was a span of 11 bases. CDR3 sequence: CASSLAGGAYEQYF. CDR3 DNA: TGTGCCAGCAGTTTGGCAGGGGGGGCCTACGAGCAGTACTTC.

This rearrangement joins TRBV28 to TRBJ2-7; 9 positions match TRBD1. Germline assignment: CDR1 MDHEN and CDR2 SYDVKM. Trimming at V came to 10 bases and at J to 1 base, leaving 8 bases not matched to a gene. The CDR3 is 14 amino acids. CDR3 region: CATKTGTGSYEQYF. CDR3 DNA: TGTGCCACGAAAACCGGGACAGGGTCCTACGAGCAGTACTTC.

J is TRBJ2-1 and V is TRBV4-1, with 7 bases matching TRBD2. This CDR3 is 16 amino acids long. V lost 1 base to trimming and J lost 9 bases; unmatched junction nucleotides: 12. In germline, CDR1 is MGHRA, CDR2 YSYEKL. CDR3 bases: TGCGCCAGCAGCCAAGTTCTCGAAGGAGCGGGACTTGAGCAGTTCTTC. It translates to CASSQVLEGAGLEQFF.

The V and J genes are TRBV28 and TRBJ1-5, with D tentatively TRBD1 (6 bases). CDR1 and CDR2 from the germline V gene are MDHEN and SYDVKM. Trimming left V 2 bases short and J 6 bases short, with 8 bases between. This CDR3 is built from 13 residues. The CDR3 here is CASSLARGQPQHF. The CDR3 DNA sequence: TGTGCCAGCAGTTTAGCCAGGGGTCAGCCCCAGCATTTT.